This note documents a single T cell receptor beta chain sequence. This specimen comes from a study of high-grade serous ovarian cancer treatment subgroups. Looking at the study overall: On average, more than 14,000 reads and 7,494 unique TCR beta rearrangements were obtained per sample.

Tumor tissue was taken before any definitive surgery or chemotherapy was given. Germline lookup yields CDR1 MNHNS and CDR2 SASEGT. V shed 5 bases and J shed 1 base, with 12 bases lying between them. This CDR3 comprises 14 residues. Assay: immunoSEQ multiplex PCR; the TCRdb copy retains only in-frame clones and omits some. The data hold around 4,200 clones, with roughly 80% observed a single time. Sequencing used tumor tissue. V and J are TRBV6-1 and TRBJ2-7, with TRBD1 as a possible D gene (5 bases). The TCR sequence derives from a human donor with high-grade serous ovarian cancer. The CDR3 DNA is TGTGCCAGCAGTTGGGGCAGTTTATCCTACGAGCAGTACGTC. Protein: CASSWGSLSYEQYV.